The clone carrying this T cell receptor (beta chain) occurred many times. Its specificity is not known. These data belong to a study of T cell repertoires in cytomegalovirus infection. Study as a whole: Indications came from public TCR beta signatures; they pointed to CMV infection and to a matching HLA type.

CDR1 SGHNT and CDR2 YYREEE come from the germline V gene (reference sequence). CDR3 size: 16 residues. The germline V and J ends were trimmed by 4 bases and 5 bases, with 19 bases remaining between them. Broader study findings: HLA-C-restricted CMV clonotypes gave the most frequent clonotype in two of eight donors. The study identified carriers of CMV plus the relevant HLA from cumulative public TCR beta family frequency.

In TCRdb, the reads were re-called with MiXCR into one record per CDR3 protein. The repertoire holds about 460,000 distinct CDR3 sequences, with around 11% as singletons. The V gene is TRBV5-4, the J gene TRBJ1-3; D remains ambiguous. The TCR comes from a human donor in good health (CMV status not recorded). Some clones in this sample may be carry-over from other donors' samples. Sample: PBMCs. In DNA form, the CDR3 reads TGTGCCAGCAGCCTGGCGGGAGGGCTCTCGAGAAACACCATATATTTT. Translation gives CASSLAGGLSRNTIYF.